The 10 T cell receptor beta chains presented below share a single source sample, sequenced in a study of regulatory T cells in long-lasting Graves disease. The time point here: newly diagnosed GD, antithyroid drugs for less than 3 months. PBMCs provided the RNA from which the TCR library was made. Construction of TCR beta libraries relied on iRepertoire HTBI primers and on Arm-PCR targeting CDR3 regions. TCRdb passed the multiplex PCR reads through MiXCR, listing each CDR3 protein once. The sample consists of about 460,000 distinct CDR3 sequences, 12% to 15% of them appearing once. The data were also submitted as part of a second study, on T cells in Graves' hyperthyroidism and ophthalmopathy.

The specimen was peripheral blood mononuclear cells (PBMCs), collected at new diagnosis, from a patient treated with antithyroid drugs. All receptors come from a woman between 45 and 65 years old with Graves disease.

A note on this clonotype: A far more abundant clone sits one base away, making this likely a read error. This chain joins TRBV12-3 or TRBV12-4 and TRBJ2-7, with 8 positions matching TRBD2. The V and J ends lost 6 bases and 7 bases, in that order; junction bases with no gene match: 14. This CDR3 comprises 15 residues. CDR3 in DNA: TGTGCCAGCAGCCCCGGGACTAGTAGGTACAATGAGCAGTACTTC. Protein sequence: CASSPGTSRYNEQYF.

The table lists this clonotype with many counts. The CDR3 is CATSDSEGQGAGEQYF. DNA for the CDR3: TGTGCCACCAGTGACTCAGAGGGACAGGGGGCTGGCGAGCAGTACTTC. The J gene is TRBJ2-7, the V gene TRBV24-1, with 12 bases lining up with TRBD1. V was clipped by 4 bases and J by 6 bases; unmatched bases: 9. Germline V gene data show CDR1 as KGHDR and CDR2 as SFDVKD. The length of the CDR3 is 16 residues.

In its sample, this clonotype was seen many times. The chain links TRBV25-1 to TRBJ1-2; the D gene is possibly TRBD1 (5 bases). Germline V gene lookup returns CDR1 MGHDK and CDR2 SYGVNS. The CDR3 has 13 residues. Trimming removed 1 base at V and 4 bases at J, with 7 bases between. CDR3 residues: CASSEFGGYGYTF. The CDR3 nucleotides are TGTGCCAGCAGTGAATTTGGGGGCTATGGCTACACCTTC.

This clonotype was detected a few times. V gene TRBV18 combines with J gene TRBJ2-3; D remains unclear. CDR3 length equals 16 residues. The V gene lost 3 bases and the J gene lost 3 bases, with 16 bases spanning the gap. Germline lookup yields CDR1 KGHSH and CDR2 LQKENI. CDR3: CASSPLTGDGTDTQYF. In DNA, the CDR3 is TGTGCCAGCTCACCGCTAACGGGTGATGGGACAGATACGCAGTATTTT.

This clonotype was detected ten times or more. V is TRBV7-8 and J is TRBJ2-3; 7 bases are a match to TRBD1. This CDR3 has 17 residues. The V and J ends lost 5 bases and 3 bases, in that order; junction bases with no gene match: 14. Germline-derived CDR1 and CDR2 are SGHVS and FQNEAQ. CDR3 residues: CASSPIIGTEKTDTQYF. DNA for the CDR3: TGTGCCAGCAGCCCAATAATCGGGACAGAGAAAACAGATACGCAGTATTTT.

Many counts were recorded for this clonotype. The chain recombines TRBV28 with TRBJ1-5; 8 nucleotides align to TRBD1. V lost 3 bases, J lost 5 bases, and 3 bases stayed unmatched. Germline V lookup: CDR1 MDHEN, CDR2 SYDVKM. The CDR3 covers 14 residues. CDR3 coding DNA: TGTGCCAGCAGTTTGACGACAGGGGATCAGCCCCAGCATTTT. Its translation: CASSLTTGDQPQHF.

CDR3: CAWSVTGGNNSPLHF. In DNA form, the CDR3 reads TGTGCCTGGAGTGTCACAGGGGGAAATAATTCACCCCTCCACTTT. This sequence joins TRBV30 and TRBJ1-6, with TRBD1 matching 8 bases. Germline assignment: CDR1 GTSNPN and CDR2 SVGIG (reference sequence). V shed 0 bases and J 5 bases; nucleotides not matched to a gene: 3. This CDR3 spans 15 amino acids.

This clonotype was counted many times. The chain uses TRBV2 and TRBJ1-1; 10 bases align to TRBD1. In germline, CDR1 is SNHLY, CDR2 FYNNEI. The V segment lost 6 bases and the J segment 4 bases; nucleotides outside the gene matches: 14. The CDR3 contains 17 residues. CDR3 sequence: CASRGQGMFIFGTEAFF. CDR3 nucleotides: TGTGCCAGCAGGGGACAGGGGATGTTCATCTTTGGCACTGAAGCTTTCTTT. The full variable domain, with the rest looked up from reference TRBV2 and TRBJ1-1, is EPEVTQTPSHQVTQMGQEVILRCVPISNHLYFYWYRQILGQKVEFLVSFYNNEISEKSEIFDDQFSVERPDGSNFTLKIRSTKLEDSAMYFCASRGQGMFIFGTEAFFGQGTRLTVV.

This clonotype was detected a few times. This rearrangement joins TRBV20-1 to TRBJ1-6; D is unresolved. CDR1 is DFQATT and CDR2 is SNEGSKA in the germline V gene (reference sequence). With 0 bases removed from V and 2 bases from J, the gap between germline ends came to 14 bases. The CDR3 consists of 17 residues. In DNA form, the CDR3 reads TGCAGTGCTAGAGATCTAGCGGGAACAGCCTATAATTCACCCCTCCACTTT. This encodes CSARDLAGTAYNSPLHF.

This clonotype was counted at least ten times. This sequence joins TRBV2 and TRBJ1-3; D is possibly TRBD1 (6 bases). The V gene's germline CDR1 is SNHLY and CDR2 FYNNEI. V was trimmed by 4 bases and J by 0 bases, leaving 7 bases between them. This CDR3 comprises 14 residues. In DNA, the CDR3 is TGTGCCAGCAGTGCACAGGGCTCTGGAAACACCATATATTTT. This encodes CASSAQGSGNTIYF.